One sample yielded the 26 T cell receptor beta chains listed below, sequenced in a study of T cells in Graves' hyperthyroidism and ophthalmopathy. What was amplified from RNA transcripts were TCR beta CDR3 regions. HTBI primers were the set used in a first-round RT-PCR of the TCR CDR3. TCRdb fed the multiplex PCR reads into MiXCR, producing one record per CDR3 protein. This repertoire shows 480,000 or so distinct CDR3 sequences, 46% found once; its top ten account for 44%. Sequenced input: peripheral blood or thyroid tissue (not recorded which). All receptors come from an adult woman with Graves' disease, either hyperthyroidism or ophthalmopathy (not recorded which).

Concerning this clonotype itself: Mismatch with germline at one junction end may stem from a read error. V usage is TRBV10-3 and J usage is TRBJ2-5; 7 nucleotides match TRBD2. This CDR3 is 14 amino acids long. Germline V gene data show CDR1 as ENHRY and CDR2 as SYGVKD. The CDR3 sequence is CASSWTSKGETQYF. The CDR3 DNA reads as TGTGCCAGCAGTTGGACTAGTAAAGGGGAGACCCAGTACTTC.

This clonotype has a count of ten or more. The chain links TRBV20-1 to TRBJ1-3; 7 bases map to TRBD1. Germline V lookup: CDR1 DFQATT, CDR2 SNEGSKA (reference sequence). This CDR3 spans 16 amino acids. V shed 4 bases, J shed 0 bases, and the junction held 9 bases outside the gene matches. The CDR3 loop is CSAKDRNPSSGNTIYF. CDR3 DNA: TGCAGTGCTAAGGACAGGAACCCGAGCTCTGGAAACACCATATATTTT.

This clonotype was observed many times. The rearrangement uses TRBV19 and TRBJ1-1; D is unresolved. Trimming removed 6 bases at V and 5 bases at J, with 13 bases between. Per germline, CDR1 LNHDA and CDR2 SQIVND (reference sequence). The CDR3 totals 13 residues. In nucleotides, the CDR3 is TGTGCCAGTAGCCGGAGCTTGTGGACTGAAGCTTTCTTT. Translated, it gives CASSRSLWTEAFF.

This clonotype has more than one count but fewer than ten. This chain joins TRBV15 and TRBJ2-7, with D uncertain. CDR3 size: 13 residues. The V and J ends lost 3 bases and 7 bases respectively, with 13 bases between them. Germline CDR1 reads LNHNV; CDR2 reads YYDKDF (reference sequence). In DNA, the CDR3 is TGTGCCACCAGCAGTCGACCCGCTGGGGAGCAGTACTTC. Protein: CATSSRPAGEQYF.

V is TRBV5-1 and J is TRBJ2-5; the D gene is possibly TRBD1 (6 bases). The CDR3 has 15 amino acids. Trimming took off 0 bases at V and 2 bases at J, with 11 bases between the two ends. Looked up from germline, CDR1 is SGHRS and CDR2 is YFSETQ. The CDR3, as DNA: TGCGCCAGCAGCTTGGCCACAGGGAAACAAGAGACCCAGTACTTC. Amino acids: CASSLATGKQETQYF.

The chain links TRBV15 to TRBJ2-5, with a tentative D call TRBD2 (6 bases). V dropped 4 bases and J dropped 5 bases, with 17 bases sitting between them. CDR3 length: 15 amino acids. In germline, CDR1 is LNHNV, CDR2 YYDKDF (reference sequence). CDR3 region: CATSIDITGVETQYF. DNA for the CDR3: TGTGCCACCAGCATTGACATTACGGGGGTGGAGACCCAGTACTTC.

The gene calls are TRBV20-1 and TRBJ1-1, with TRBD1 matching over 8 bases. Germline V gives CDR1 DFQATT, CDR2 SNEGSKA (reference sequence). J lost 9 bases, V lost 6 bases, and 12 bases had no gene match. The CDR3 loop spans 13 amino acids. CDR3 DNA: TGCAGTGCCCATGGACAGGGAGGATTTCAAGCTTTCTTT. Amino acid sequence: CSAHGQGGFQAFF.

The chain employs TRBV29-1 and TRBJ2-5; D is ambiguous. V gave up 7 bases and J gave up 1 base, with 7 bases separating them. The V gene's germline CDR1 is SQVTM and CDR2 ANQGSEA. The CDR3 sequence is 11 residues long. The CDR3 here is CSGSTQETQYF. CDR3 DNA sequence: TGCAGCGGGAGCACCCAAGAGACCCAGTACTTC.

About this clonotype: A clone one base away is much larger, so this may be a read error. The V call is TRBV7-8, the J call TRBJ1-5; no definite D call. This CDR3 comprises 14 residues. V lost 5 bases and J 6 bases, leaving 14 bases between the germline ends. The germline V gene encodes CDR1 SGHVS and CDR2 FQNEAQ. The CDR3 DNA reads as TGTGCCAGCAGCCCACCGGCGGATAGTCAGCCCCAGCATTTT. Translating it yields CASSPPADSQPQHF. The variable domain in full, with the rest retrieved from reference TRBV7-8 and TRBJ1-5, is GAGVSQSPRYKVAKRGQDVALRCDPISGHVSLFWYQQALGQGPEFLTYFQNEAQLDKSGLPSDRFFAERPEGSVSTLKIQRTQQEDSAVYLCASSPPADSQPQHFGDGTRLSIL.

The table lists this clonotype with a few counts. The chain's CDR3 is CASRGMSGELFF. CDR3 nucleotide sequence: TGTGCCAGCAGGGGGATGTCCGGGGAGCTGTTTTTT. J is TRBJ2-2 and V is TRBV28; D unclear. V was cut by 6 bases and J by 6 bases, with 8 bases left in between. This CDR3 is built from 12 residues. Germline V lookup: CDR1 MDHEN, CDR2 SYDVKM.

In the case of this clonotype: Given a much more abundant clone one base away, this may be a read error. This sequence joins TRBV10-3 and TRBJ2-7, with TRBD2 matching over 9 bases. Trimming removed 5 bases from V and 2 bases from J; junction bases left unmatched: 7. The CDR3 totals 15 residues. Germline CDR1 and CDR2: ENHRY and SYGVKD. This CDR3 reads CAISYSASGTYEQYF. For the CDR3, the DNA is TGTGCCATCAGTTATTCGGCTAGCGGGACCTACGAGCAGTACTTC.

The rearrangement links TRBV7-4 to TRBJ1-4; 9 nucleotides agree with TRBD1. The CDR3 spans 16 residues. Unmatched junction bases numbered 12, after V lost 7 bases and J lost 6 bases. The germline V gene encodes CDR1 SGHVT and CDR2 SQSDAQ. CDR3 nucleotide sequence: TGTGCCAGCACTCCGGGACAGGGAGGTAGTTATGAAAAACTGTTTTTT. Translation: CASTPGQGGSYEKLFF.

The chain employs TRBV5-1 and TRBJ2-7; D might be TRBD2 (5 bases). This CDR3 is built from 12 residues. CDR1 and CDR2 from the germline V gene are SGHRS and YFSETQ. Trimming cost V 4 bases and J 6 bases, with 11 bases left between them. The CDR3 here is CASSVRGVEQYF. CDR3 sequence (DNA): TGCGCCAGCAGCGTCCGGGGAGTCGAGCAGTACTTC.

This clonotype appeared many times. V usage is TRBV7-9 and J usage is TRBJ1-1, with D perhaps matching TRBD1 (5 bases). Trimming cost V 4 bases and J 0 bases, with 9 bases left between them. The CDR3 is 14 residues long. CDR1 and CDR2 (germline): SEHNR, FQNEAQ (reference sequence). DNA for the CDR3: TGTGCCAGCAGCTCGACAGCCTTGAACACTGAAGCTTTCTTT. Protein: CASSSTALNTEAFF.

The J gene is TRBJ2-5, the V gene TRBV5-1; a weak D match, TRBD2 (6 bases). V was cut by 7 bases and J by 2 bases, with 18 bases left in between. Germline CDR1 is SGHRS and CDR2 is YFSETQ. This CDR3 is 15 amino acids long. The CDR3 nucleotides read TGCGCCAGCTTCGGTGTTCCCGCGGGACAAGAGACCCAGTACTTC. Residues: CASFGVPAGQETQYF.

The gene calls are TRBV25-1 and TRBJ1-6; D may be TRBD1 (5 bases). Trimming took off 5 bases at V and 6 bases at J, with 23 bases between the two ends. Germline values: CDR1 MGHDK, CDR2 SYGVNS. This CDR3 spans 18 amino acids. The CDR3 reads CASSSLNGGTGTNSPLHF. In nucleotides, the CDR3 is TGTGCCAGCAGTTCTTTAAACGGGGGTACCGGGACTAATTCACCCCTCCACTTT.

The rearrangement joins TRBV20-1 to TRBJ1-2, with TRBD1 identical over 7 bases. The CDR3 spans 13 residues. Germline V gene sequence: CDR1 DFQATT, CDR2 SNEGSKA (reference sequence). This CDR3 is CTVTGTSNYGYTF. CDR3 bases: TGCACCGTGACAGGGACCTCTAACTATGGCTACACCTTC.

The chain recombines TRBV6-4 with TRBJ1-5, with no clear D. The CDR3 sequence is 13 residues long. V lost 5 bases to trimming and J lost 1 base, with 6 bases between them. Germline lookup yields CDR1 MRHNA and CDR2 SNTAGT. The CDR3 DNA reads TGTGCCAGCAGTACAACGAGCAATCAGCCCCAGCATTTT. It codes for CASSTTSNQPQHF.

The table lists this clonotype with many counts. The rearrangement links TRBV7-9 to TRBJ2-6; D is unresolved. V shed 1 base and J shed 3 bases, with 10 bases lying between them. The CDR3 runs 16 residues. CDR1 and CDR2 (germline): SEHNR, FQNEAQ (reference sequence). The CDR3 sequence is CASSLGAGLGANVLTF. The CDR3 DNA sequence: TGTGCCAGCAGCTTAGGAGCTGGGCTTGGGGCCAACGTCCTGACTTTC.

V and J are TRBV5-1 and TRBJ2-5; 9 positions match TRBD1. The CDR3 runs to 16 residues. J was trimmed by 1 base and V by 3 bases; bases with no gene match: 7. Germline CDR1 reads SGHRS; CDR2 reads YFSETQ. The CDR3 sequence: CASSSPGQGLQETQYF. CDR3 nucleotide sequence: TGCGCCAGCAGCTCGCCGGGACAGGGCCTCCAAGAGACCCAGTACTTC.

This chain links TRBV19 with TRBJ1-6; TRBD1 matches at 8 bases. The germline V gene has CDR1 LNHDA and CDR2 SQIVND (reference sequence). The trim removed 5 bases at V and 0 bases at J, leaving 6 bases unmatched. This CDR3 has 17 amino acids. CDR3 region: CASSGTGRSSYNSPLHF. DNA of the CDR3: TGTGCCAGTAGTGGGACAGGCCGAAGCTCCTATAATTCACCCCTCCACTTT. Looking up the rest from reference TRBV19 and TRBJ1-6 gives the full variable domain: DGGITQSPKYLFRKEGQNVTLSCEQNLNHDAMYWYRQDPGQGLRLIYYSQIVNDFQKGDIAEGYSVSREKKESFPLTVTSAQKNPTAFYLCASSGTGRSSYNSPLHFGNGTRLTVT.

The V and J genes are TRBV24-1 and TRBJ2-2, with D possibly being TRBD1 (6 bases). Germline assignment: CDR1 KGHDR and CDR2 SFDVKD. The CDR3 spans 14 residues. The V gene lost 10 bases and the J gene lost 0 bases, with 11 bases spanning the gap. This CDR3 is CATQGRTNTGELFF. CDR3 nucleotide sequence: TGTGCCACTCAGGGGCGAACGAACACCGGGGAGCTGTTTTTT.

CDR3 amino acids: CSVALGGTVYEQYF. The DNA of the CDR3 is TGCAGCGTTGCGTTGGGGGGAACAGTGTACGAGCAGTACTTC. The rearrangement links TRBV29-1 to TRBJ2-7; D might be TRBD2 (6 bases). CDR3 length: 14 residues. V lost 4 bases and J 4 bases, leaving 17 bases between the germline ends. The germline V gene encodes CDR1 SQVTM and CDR2 ANQGSEA.

The CDR3 region is CASIEGFGNQPQHF. Here the CDR3 DNA reads TGTGCCAGTATAGAAGGTTTCGGCAATCAGCCCCAGCATTTT. V and J are TRBV19 and TRBJ1-5; no reliable D call. In germline, CDR1 is LNHDA, CDR2 SQIVND (reference sequence). This CDR3 region has 14 residues. V was shortened by 7 bases and J by 2 bases, with 12 bases between the two germline ends.

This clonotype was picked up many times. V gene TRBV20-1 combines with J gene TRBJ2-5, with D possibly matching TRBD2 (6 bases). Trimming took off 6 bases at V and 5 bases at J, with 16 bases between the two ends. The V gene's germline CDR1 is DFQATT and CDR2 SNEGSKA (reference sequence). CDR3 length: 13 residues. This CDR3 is CSATRTNFETQYF. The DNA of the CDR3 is TGCAGTGCCACCCGGACTAATTTTGAGACCCAGTACTTC.

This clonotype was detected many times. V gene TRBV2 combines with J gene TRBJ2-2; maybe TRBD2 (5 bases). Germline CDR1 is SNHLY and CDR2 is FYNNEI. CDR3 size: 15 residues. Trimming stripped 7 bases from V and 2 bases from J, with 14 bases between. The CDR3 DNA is TGTGCCAGCAAGAGGGTATACACAAACACCGGGGAGCTGTTTTTT. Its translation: CASKRVYTNTGELFF.